The text below deals with one T cell receptor beta chain. These data come from a study of T cell responses to AZD1222 COVID-19 vaccine. CDR1 and CDR2 from the germline V gene are SGHNT and YYREEE (reference sequence). The ends were cut back, 4 bases at V and 3 bases at J, with 7 bases in the middle. The CDR3 loop spans 12 amino acids. Using immunoSEQ multiplex PCR, the repertoire was profiled, and TCRdb retains in-frame clones only, with some absent. The repertoire includes around 140,000 clones, 90% of them detected once, and 6.9% sits in the top ten. The material was peripheral blood, obtained on day 0 of AZD1222 vaccination. The origin of this receptor is an adult in good health. The chain combines TRBV5-4 with TRBJ1-1; D remains ambiguous. The CDR3 nucleotides read TGTGCCAGCAGCGTGGGCTACACTGAAGCTTTCTTT. Amino acid sequence: CASSVGYTEAFF.